The 7 T cell receptor beta chains reported below all come from one sample, sequenced in a study of blood T cell repertoires in COVID-19. The protocol was immunoSEQ multiplex PCR, while the TCRdb copy is restricted to in-frame clones and leaves out a portion. Altogether more than 110,000 clones are present, 77% being singletons, with the ten largest covering 9%. Sequenced sample: peripheral blood. The receptors stem from a woman aged 45-65 years with active or convalescent COVID-19.

This rearrangement joins TRBV6-1 to TRBJ2-7, with TRBD2 as a possible D gene (5 bases). V lost 2 bases and J 1 base, leaving 9 bases between the germline ends. Germline CDR1 and CDR2: MNHNS and SASEGT. The CDR3 covers 14 residues. The CDR3 spells CASSEFRGSYEQYF. The CDR3 DNA follows: TGTGCCAGCAGTGAATTCCGGGGATCCTACGAGCAGTACTTC.

This clone was counted once. The chain links TRBV7-2 to TRBJ1-6; weak D call: TRBD1 (6 bases). The CDR3 extends over 14 amino acids. Trimming removed 5 bases at V and 6 bases at J, with 11 bases between. The germline gives CDR1 SGHTA, CDR2 FQGNSA. CDR3 sequence (DNA): TGTGCCAGCAGCCCCGGACAGACTAATTCACCCCTCCACTTT. Protein: CASSPGQTNSPLHF.

This chain links TRBV2 with TRBJ2-3, with 7 bases that match TRBD2. Germline V gives CDR1 SNHLY, CDR2 FYNNEI. V shed 10 bases and J 6 bases; nucleotides not matched to a gene: 10. CDR3 length: 13 amino acids. The CDR3, as DNA: TGTGCCAACGCCCGGTGGGGGGGGGATACGCAGTATTTT. This translates into CANARWGGDTQYF.

The chain joins TRBV9 to TRBJ1-1; 11 positions agree with TRBD1. J was trimmed by 4 bases and V by 3 bases; bases with no gene match: 8. Germline V gene data show CDR1 as SGDLS and CDR2 as YYNGEE. The CDR3 loop spans 16 amino acids. CDR3 sequence reads: CASSAQRTGGGTEAFF. The CDR3 DNA is TGTGCCAGCAGCGCTCAGCGGACAGGGGGCGGCACTGAAGCTTTCTTT. The complete variable domain, with remaining parts taken from reference TRBV9 and TRBJ1-1, reads DSGVTQTPKHLITATGQRVTLRCSPRSGDLSVYWYQQSLDQGLQFLIQYYNGEERAKGNILERFSAQQFPDLHSELNLSSLELGDSALYFCASSAQRTGGGTEAFFGQGTRLTVV.

There are a few counts of this clone. The V and J genes are TRBV14 and TRBJ1-6, with 11 bases lining up with TRBD1. The CDR3 is 16 residues long. After removal of 0 bases from V and 8 bases from J, the junction contained 3 bases not matched to a gene. The germline gives CDR1 SGHDN, CDR2 FVKESK. The chain's CDR3 is CASSQDLGQGDSPLHF. The CDR3 nucleotides are TGTGCCAGCAGCCAAGACCTGGGACAGGGGGATTCACCCCTCCACTTT.

This sequence joins TRBV3-1 (or the pseudogene TRBV3-2) and TRBJ2-1; TRBD1 matches at 7 bases. V shed 4 bases and J 3 bases; nucleotides not matched to a gene: 6. Germline-derived CDR1 and CDR2 are LGHDT and YNNKEL (reference sequence). The CDR3 runs to 15 residues. The CDR3 loop is CASSLLRDSYNEQFF. DNA of the CDR3: TGTGCCAGCAGCCTCCTCCGGGACAGCTACAATGAGCAGTTCTTC.

This clone occurred once. The genes are TRBV3-1 (or the pseudogene TRBV3-2) and TRBJ2-3, with 9 positions matching TRBD2. J lost 5 bases, V lost 0 bases, and 6 bases had no gene match. Per germline, CDR1 LGHDT and CDR2 YNNKEL (reference sequence). The CDR3 covers 16 residues. The CDR3 reads CASSQDIAGVLDTQYF. CDR3 sequence (DNA): TGTGCCAGCAGCCAAGATATAGCGGGAGTTCTAGATACGCAGTATTTT.